The TCR beta chain described here comes from a study of blood T cell repertoires in COVID-19. Study-level background: Samples representing acute and convalescent COVID-19 were sourced from the United States, Italy and Spain. The cDNA or gDNA used as material had been derived from T cells, B-cell-depleted T cells, or PBMCs.

Between the trimmed V and J ends, which lost 3 bases and 1 base, there was a span of 6 bases. Germline loops: CDR1 MDHEN, CDR2 SYDVKM. The CDR3 is 13 residues long. Original analysis: Scientists estimated how many nucleated cells there were by amplifying reference gene primers. Using immunoSEQ multiplex PCR, the repertoire was profiled, and TCRdb retains in-frame clones only, with some absent. The V and J calls and the clone size are those of that table, but D and trimming were determined from the DNA. The data show 60,000 to 90,000 clones, 73% seen once. This sequence joins TRBV28 and TRBJ2-5; D gene ambiguous. What was sequenced was peripheral blood. The clonotype originates from a man aged 55 to 69 with acute or convalescent COVID-19. This CDR3 is CASSFQFQETQYF. The CDR3 nucleotides are TGTGCCAGCAGTTTCCAATTCCAAGAGACCCAGTACTTC.